Sequencing of this TCR beta chain was carried out in a study of blood T cell repertoires in COVID-19. The V gene lost 0 bases and the J gene lost 2 bases, with 9 bases spanning the gap. The germline CDR1 and CDR2 sequences are SGHNT and YYREEE (reference sequence). The CDR3 runs 15 residues. In the original analysis: Quantification of nucleated cells was approximated via reference gene primer amplification. TCRdb's copy holds only in-frame clones and misses some; the assay was immunoSEQ multiplex PCR. From that table come the V and J calls and clone size; the DNA was used to work out D and trimming. In the table there are around 290,000 clones, 80% to 90% of which are singletons.

The sample consisted of peripheral blood. The origin of this receptor is a man between 40 and 49 years old with acute or convalescent COVID-19. The chain employs TRBV5-4 and TRBJ1-5; maybe TRBD1 (6 bases). CDR3 in amino acids: CASSLGGPGNQPQHF. DNA for the CDR3: TGTGCCAGCAGCTTGGGGGGGCCGGGCAATCAGCCCCAGCATTTT.